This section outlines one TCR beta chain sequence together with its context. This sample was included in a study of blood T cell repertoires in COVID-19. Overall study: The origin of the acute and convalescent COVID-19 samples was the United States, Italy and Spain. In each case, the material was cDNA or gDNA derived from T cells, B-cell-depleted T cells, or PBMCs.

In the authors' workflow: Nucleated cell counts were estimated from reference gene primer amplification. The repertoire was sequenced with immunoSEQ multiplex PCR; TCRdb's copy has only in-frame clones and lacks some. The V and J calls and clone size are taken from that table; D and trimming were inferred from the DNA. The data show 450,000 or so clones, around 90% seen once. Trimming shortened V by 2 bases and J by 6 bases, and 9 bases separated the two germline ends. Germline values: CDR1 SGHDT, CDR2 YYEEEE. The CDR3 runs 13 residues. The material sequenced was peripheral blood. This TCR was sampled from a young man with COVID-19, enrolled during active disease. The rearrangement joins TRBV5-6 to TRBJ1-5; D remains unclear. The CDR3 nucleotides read TGTGCCAGCAGCTTTGGGTCAGGTCAGCCCCAGCATTTT. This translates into CASSFGSGQPQHF.